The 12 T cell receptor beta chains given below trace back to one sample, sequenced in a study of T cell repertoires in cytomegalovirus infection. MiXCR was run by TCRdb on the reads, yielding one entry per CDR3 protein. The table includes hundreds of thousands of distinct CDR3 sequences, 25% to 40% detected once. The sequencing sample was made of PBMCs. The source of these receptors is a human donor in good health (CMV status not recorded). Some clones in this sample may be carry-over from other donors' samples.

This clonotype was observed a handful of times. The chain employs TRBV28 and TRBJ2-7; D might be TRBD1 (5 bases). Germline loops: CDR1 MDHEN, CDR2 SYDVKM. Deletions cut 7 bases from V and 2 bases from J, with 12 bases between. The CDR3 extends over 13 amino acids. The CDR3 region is CASTKGHAYEQYF. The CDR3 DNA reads TGTGCCAGCACCAAAGGACATGCCTACGAGCAGTACTTC.

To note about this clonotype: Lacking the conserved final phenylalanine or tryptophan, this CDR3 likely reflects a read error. CDR3 bases: TGTGCCAGCAGTTCCGGGACAGGGGGATTCGAGCAGTACTTA. This encodes CASSSGTGGFEQYL. This rearrangement joins TRBV12-3 or TRBV12-4 to TRBJ2-7; 11 bases line up with TRBD1. The CDR3 has 14 amino acids. Trimming cost V 4 bases and J 6 bases; bases outside gene matches: 5.

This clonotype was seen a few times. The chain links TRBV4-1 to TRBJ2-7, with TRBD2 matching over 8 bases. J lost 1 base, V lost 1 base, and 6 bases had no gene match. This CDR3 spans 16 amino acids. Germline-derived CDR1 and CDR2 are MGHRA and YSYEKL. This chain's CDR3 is CASSQVFSGDSYEQYF. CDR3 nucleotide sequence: TGCGCCAGCAGCCAAGTGTTTAGCGGGGATTCCTACGAGCAGTACTTC.

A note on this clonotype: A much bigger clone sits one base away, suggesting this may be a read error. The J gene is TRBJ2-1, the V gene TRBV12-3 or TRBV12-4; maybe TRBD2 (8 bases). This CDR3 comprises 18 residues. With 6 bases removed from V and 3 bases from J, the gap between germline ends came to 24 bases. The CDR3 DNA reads TGTGCCAGCAGCAAAGACAGGGTAACGGGACTAGTCTACAATGAGCAGTTCTTC. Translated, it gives CASSKDRVTGLVYNEQFF.

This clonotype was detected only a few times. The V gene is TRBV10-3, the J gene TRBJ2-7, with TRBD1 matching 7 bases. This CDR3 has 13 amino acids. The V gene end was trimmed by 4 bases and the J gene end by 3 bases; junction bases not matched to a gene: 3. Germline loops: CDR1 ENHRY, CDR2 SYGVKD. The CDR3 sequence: CAISAGQHYEQYF. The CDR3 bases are TGTGCCATCAGTGCGGGACAGCACTACGAGCAGTACTTC.

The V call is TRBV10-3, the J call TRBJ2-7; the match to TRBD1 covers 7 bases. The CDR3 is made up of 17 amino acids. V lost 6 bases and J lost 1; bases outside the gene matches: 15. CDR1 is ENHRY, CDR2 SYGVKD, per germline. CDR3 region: CAIRSPSTGLPSYEQYF. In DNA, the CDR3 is TGTGCCATCAGATCCCCCTCGACAGGGCTCCCGTCCTACGAGCAGTACTTC.

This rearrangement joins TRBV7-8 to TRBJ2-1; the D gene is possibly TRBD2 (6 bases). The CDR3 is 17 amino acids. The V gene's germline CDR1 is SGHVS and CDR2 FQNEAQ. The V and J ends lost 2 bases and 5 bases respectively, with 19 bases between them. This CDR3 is CASSLRPGTPRDNEQFF. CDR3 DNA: TGTGCCAGCAGCTTACGCCCAGGGACTCCTAGGGACAATGAGCAGTTCTTC.

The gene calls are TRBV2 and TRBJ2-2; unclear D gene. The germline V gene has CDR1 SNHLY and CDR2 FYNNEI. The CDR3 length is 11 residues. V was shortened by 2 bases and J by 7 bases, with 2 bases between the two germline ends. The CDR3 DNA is TGTGCCAGCAGTGAATTCGGGGAGCTGTTTTTT. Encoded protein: CASSEFGELFF.

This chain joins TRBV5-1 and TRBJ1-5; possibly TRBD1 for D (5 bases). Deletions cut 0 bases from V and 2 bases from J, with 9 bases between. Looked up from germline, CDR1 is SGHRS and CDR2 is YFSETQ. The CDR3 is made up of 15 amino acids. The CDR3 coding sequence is TGCGCCAGCAGCTTGGAGACGGGGCGCAATCAGCCCCAGCATTTT. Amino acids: CASSLETGRNQPQHF.

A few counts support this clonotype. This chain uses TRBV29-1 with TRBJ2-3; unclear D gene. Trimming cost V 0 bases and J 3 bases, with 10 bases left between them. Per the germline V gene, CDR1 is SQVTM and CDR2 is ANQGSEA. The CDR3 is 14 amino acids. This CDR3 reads CSVEDPGPTDTQYF. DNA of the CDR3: TGCAGCGTTGAAGATCCCGGACCGACAGATACGCAGTATTTT.

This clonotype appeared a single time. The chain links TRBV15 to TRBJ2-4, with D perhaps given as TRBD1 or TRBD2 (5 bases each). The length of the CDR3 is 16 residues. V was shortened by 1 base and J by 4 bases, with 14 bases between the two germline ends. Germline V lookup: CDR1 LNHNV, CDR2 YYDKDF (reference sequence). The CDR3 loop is CATSRVGASGKNIQYF. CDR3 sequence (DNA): TGTGCCACCAGCAGAGTTGGGGCTTCGGGGAAAAACATTCAGTACTTC.

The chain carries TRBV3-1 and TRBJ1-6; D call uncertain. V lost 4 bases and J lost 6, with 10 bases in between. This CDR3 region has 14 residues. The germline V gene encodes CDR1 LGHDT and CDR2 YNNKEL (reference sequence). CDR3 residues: CASSLAGLNSPLHF. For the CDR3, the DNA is TGTGCCAGCAGCCTCGCGGGTCTTAATTCACCCCTCCACTTT.